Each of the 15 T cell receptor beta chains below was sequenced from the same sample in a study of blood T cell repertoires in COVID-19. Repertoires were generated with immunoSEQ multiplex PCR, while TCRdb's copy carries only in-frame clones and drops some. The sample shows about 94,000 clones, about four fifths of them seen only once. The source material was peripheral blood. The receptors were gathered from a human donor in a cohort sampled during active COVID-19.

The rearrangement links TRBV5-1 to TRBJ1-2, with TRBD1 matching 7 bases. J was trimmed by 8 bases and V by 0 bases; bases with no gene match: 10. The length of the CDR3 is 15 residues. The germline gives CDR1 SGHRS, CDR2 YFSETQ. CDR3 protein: CASSLGGRQGDGYTF. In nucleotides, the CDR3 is TGCGCCAGCAGCTTGGGGGGGCGACAGGGTGACGGCTACACCTTC.

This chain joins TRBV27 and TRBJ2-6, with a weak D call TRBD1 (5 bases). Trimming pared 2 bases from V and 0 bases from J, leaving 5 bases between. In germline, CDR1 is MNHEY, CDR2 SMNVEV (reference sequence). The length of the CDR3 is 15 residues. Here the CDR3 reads CASSLRGSGANVLTF. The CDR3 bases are TGTGCCAGCAGTTTAAGGGGCTCTGGGGCCAACGTCCTGACTTTC.

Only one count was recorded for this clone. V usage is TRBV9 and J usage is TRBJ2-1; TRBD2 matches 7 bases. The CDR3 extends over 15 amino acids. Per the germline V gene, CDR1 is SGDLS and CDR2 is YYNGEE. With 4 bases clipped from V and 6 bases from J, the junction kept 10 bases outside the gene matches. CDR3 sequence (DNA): TGTGCCAGCAGCCCTTTGGGGGAGGGCATCAATGAGCAGTTCTTC. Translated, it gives CASSPLGEGINEQFF. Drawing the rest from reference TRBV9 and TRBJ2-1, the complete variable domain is DSGVTQTPKHLITATGQRVTLRCSPRSGDLSVYWYQQSLDQGLQFLIQYYNGEERAKGNILERFSAQQFPDLHSELNLSSLELGDSALYFCASSPLGEGINEQFFGPGTRLTVL.

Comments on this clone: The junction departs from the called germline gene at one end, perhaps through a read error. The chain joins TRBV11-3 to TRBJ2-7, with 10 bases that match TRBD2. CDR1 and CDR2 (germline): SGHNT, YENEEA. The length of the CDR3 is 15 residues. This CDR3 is CASSLAGGDSYEQYF. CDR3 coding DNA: TGTGCCAGCAGTTTAGCGGGAGGTGACTCCTACGAGCAGTACTTC.

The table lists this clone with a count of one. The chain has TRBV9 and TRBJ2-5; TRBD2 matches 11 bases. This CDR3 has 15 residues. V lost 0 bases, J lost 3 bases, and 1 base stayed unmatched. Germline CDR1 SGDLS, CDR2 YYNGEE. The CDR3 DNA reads TGTGCCAGCAGCGTAGAACTAGCGGGGGAAGAGACCCAGTACTTC. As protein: CASSVELAGEETQYF.

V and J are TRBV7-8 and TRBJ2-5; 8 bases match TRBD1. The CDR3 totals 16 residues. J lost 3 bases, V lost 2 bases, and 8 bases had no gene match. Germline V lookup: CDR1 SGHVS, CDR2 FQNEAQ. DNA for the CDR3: TGTGCCAGCAGCTTATTGGGAAAGACAGGGGAAGAGACCCAGTACTTC. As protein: CASSLLGKTGEETQYF. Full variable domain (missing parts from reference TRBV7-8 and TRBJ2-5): GAGVSQSPRYKVAKRGQDVALRCDPISGHVSLFWYQQALGQGPEFLTYFQNEAQLDKSGLPSDRFFAERPEGSVSTLKIQRTQQEDSAVYLCASSLLGKTGEETQYFGPGTRLLVL.

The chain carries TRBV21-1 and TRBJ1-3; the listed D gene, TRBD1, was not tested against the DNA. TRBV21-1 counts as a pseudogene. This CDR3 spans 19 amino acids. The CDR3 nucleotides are TGTGCCAGCAGCTCCCGCCACGAGACAGGGGAAATTACTGGAAACACCATATATTTT. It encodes CASSSRHETGEITGNTIYF.

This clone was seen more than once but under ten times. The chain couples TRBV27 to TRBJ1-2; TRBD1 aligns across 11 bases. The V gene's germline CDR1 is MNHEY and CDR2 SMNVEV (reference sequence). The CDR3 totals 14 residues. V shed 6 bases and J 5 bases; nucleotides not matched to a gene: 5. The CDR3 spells CASRGDRGIYGYTF. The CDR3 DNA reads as TGTGCCAGCAGGGGGGACAGGGGGATTTATGGCTACACCTTC.

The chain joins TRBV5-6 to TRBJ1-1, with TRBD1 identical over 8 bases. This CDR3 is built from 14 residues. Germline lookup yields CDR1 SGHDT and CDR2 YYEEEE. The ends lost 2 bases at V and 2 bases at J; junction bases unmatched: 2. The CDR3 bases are TGTGCCAGCAGCTTAGCAGGGGGCAACACTGAAGCTTTCTTT. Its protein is CASSLAGGNTEAFF.

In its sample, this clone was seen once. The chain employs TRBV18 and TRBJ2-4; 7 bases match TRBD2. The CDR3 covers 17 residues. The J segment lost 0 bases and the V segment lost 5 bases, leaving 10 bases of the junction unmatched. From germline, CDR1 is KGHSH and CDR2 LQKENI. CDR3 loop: CASSAQGGSGAKNIQYF. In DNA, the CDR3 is TGTGCCAGCTCAGCGCAGGGAGGGAGCGGAGCCAAAAACATTCAGTACTTC.

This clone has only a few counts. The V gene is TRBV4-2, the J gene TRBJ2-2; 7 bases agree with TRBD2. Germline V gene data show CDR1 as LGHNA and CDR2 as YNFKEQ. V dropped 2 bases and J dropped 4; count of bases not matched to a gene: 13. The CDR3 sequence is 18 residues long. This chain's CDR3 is CASSQRLAALAGTGELFF. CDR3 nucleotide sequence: TGTGCCAGCAGCCAAAGGCTAGCGGCTTTGGCCGGCACCGGGGAGCTGTTTTTT.

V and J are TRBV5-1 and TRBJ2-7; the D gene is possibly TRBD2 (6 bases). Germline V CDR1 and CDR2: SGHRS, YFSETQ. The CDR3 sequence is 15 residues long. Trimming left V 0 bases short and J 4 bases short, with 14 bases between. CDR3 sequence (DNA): TGCGCCAGCAGCTTGGTAGACTCCGGGGGTTACGAGCAGTACTTC. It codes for CASSLVDSGGYEQYF.

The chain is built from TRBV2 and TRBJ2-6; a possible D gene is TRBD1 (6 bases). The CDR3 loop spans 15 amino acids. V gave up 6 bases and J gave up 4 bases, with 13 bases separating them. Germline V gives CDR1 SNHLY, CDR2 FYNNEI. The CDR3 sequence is CASSASGTGANVLTF. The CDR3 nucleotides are TGTGCCAGCAGCGCCTCCGGGACAGGGGCCAACGTCCTGACTTTC.

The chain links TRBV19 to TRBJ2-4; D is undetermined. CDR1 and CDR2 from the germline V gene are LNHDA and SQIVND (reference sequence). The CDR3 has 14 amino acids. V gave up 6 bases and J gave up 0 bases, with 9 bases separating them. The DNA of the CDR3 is TGTGCCAGTAGCCGAGATTTAGCCAAAAACATTCAGTACTTC. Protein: CASSRDLAKNIQYF.

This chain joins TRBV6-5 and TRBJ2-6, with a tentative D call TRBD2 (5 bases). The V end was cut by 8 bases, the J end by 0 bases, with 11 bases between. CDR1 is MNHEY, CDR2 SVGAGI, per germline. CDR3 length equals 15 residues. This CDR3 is CASWTAGSGANVLTF. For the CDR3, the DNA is TGTGCCAGCTGGACTGCCGGCTCTGGGGCCAACGTCCTGACTTTC.